These 11 T cell receptor beta chains originate from one sample sequenced in a study of identical twins. One entry per CDR3 protein results from TCRdb running MiXCR on the 5' RACE reads. The sample has some 790,000 distinct CDR3 sequences, roughly 18% seen once. The sample was also reused in another study, on T cells expressing NK-cell markers.

Material for sequencing was PBMCs. Receptors originate from a woman aged 18 to 35 in good health.

The chain uses TRBV5-1 and TRBJ2-7; 14 positions agree with TRBD2. Looked up from germline, CDR1 is SGHRS and CDR2 is YFSETQ. V trimming: 2 bases; J trimming: 3 bases; junction bases outside the gene matches: 7. This CDR3 is built from 17 residues. Written as DNA, the CDR3 is TGCGCCAGCAGCTTTGGACTAGCGGGGGGTGGACACTACGAGCAGTACTTC. Translating it yields CASSFGLAGGGHYEQYF.

The chain links TRBV12-3 or TRBV12-4 to TRBJ1-3, with a tentative D call TRBD1 (5 bases). The V gene lost 5 bases and the J gene lost 2 bases, with 7 bases spanning the gap. The CDR3 consists of 13 residues. CDR3 nucleotide sequence: TGTGCCAGCAGTGGGGGAACTGGAAACACCATATATTTT. Translated, it gives CASSGGTGNTIYF.

This chain links TRBV15 with TRBJ2-2, with D unclear. The V end was cut by 1 base, the J end by 6 bases, with 6 bases between. From germline, CDR1 is LNHNV and CDR2 YYDKDF (reference sequence). The CDR3 sequence is 13 residues long. The CDR3 nucleotides are TGTGCCACCAGCAGAGTGGGCCCCGGGGAGCTGTTTTTT. Protein product: CATSRVGPGELFF.

This clonotype was seen at least ten times. This sequence joins TRBV13 and TRBJ2-5; D could derive from TRBD1 or TRBD2 (5 bases each). The V gene's germline CDR1 is PRHDT and CDR2 FYEKMQ (reference sequence). Between the trimmed V and J ends, which lost 3 bases and 5 bases, there was a span of 13 bases. The CDR3 contains 14 residues. The CDR3 coding sequence is TGTGCCAGCAGCTTTACTGGGGGTGAGGAGACCCAGTACTTC. Translated, it gives CASSFTGGEETQYF.

Many counts were recorded for this clonotype. V and J are TRBV4-3 and TRBJ2-7, with TRBD2 matching 11 bases. CDR1 and CDR2 from the germline V gene are LGHNA and YSLEER. V shed 0 bases, J shed 6 bases, and the junction held 7 bases outside the gene matches. This CDR3 region has 16 residues. The CDR3 loop is CASSQDLTSGSIEQYF. DNA for the CDR3: TGCGCCAGCAGCCAAGATCTTACTAGCGGGAGTATCGAGCAGTACTTC.

The chain carries TRBV20-1 and TRBJ1-2; D possibly corresponds to TRBD1 (5 bases). Trimming removed 1 base at V and 8 bases at J, with 23 bases between. CDR3 size: 16 residues. The germline CDR1 and CDR2 sequences are DFQATT and SNEGSKA (reference sequence). The CDR3 is CSARAPRGQESEGYTF. CDR3 coding DNA: TGCAGTGCTAGAGCCCCCCGAGGACAAGAGTCTGAGGGCTACACCTTC.

There are a few counts of this clonotype. V usage is TRBV5-1 and J usage is TRBJ1-1, with D possibly TRBD1 on 6 matching bases. Germline V lookup: CDR1 SGHRS, CDR2 YFSETQ. V lost 2 bases and J 2 bases, leaving 13 bases between the germline ends. The length of the CDR3 is 15 residues. The CDR3 nucleotides are TGCGCCAGCAGCTTAACCTCGACAGGAAACACTGAAGCTTTCTTT. This encodes CASSLTSTGNTEAFF.

A few counts support this clonotype. The V call is TRBV29-1, the J call TRBJ2-3, with D possibly TRBD2 on 5 matching bases. This CDR3 contains 15 residues. The V end was cut by 5 bases, the J end by 0 bases, with 15 bases between. Germline loops: CDR1 SQVTM, CDR2 ANQGSEA. DNA for the CDR3: TGCAGCGTTTCAACCCTAGCAAGTAGCACAGATACGCAGTATTTT. Residues: CSVSTLASSTDTQYF.

This clonotype was counted only a few times. The J gene is TRBJ1-2, the V gene TRBV12-3 or TRBV12-4, with D perhaps matching TRBD1 (6 bases). The CDR3 is made up of 14 amino acids. The V end was cut by 10 bases, the J end by 3 bases, with 18 bases between. CDR3 sequence: CANPTGKGHYGYTF. As DNA, the CDR3 is TGTGCCAACCCAACAGGGAAAGGGCACTATGGCTACACCTTC.

CDR3 nucleotides: TGTGCCACCAGTGGACGCGGGTTCACAGATACGCAGTATTTT. Its translation is CATSGRGFTDTQYF. The chain links TRBV24-1 to TRBJ2-3; possibly TRBD2 for D (5 bases). The CDR3 runs to 14 residues. Per germline, CDR1 KGHDR and CDR2 SFDVKD. Trimming took off 5 bases at V and 2 bases at J, with 10 bases between the two ends.

The genes are TRBV3-1 and TRBJ2-1; 10 bases map to TRBD2. The germline V gene has CDR1 LGHDT and CDR2 YNNKEL (reference sequence). J lost 8 bases, V lost 4 bases, and 17 bases had no gene match. The CDR3 is 18 amino acids. Written as DNA, the CDR3 is TGTGCCAGCAGCCGCTCCCTCACCTCTAGCGGGAGTACCCATGAGCAGTTCTTC. It is translated as CASSRSLTSSGSTHEQFF.